One and the same sample provided the 10 T cell receptor beta chains below, sequenced in a study of blood T cell repertoires in COVID-19. Some clones are missing from TCRdb's copy, which holds only in-frame ones; the method was immunoSEQ multiplex PCR. The sample records about 380,000 clones, almost 90% being singletons. The sequencing input was peripheral blood. The source is a man between 18 and 35 years old with active or convalescent COVID-19.

This clone appeared a single time. Other DNA sequences from this sample encode an identical CDR3 as well. The chain has TRBV6-5 and TRBJ1-4; 7 nucleotides align to TRBD1. This CDR3 has 15 amino acids. Germline values: CDR1 MNHEY, CDR2 SVGAGI. The V segment lost 7 bases and the J segment 3 bases; nucleotides outside the gene matches: 8. The CDR3 protein is CASTQTGTANEKLFF. The CDR3 bases are TGTGCCAGCACCCAGACAGGGACGGCTAATGAAAAACTGTTTTTT.

The chain recombines TRBV28 with TRBJ1-2, with D perhaps TRBD1 (6 bases). This CDR3 region has 12 residues. Germline V gene data show CDR1 as MDHEN and CDR2 as SYDVKM. V gave up 7 bases and J gave up 6 bases, with 12 bases separating them. The CDR3 DNA reads TGTGCCAGCATCAGGGGCGCAGATGGCTACACCTTC. Translating gives CASIRGADGYTF.

The rearrangement links TRBV3-1 (or the pseudogene TRBV3-2) to TRBJ1-4, with TRBD1 matching over 8 bases. The trim removed 4 bases at V and 4 bases at J, leaving 8 bases unmatched. Germline CDR1 LGHDT, CDR2 YNNKEL (reference sequence). The CDR3 extends over 16 amino acids. The DNA of the CDR3 is TGTGCCAGCAGCCCTATGGGACAGGCCTATAATGAAAAACTGTTTTTT. It encodes CASSPMGQAYNEKLFF.

This chain links TRBV7-9 with TRBJ2-5, with 8 positions matching TRBD2. The CDR3 runs 16 residues. CDR1 and CDR2 (germline): SEHNR, FQNEAQ (reference sequence). After removal of 5 bases from V and 2 bases from J, the junction contained 10 bases not matched to a gene. The CDR3 region has the DNA TGTGCCAGCAGCAACGGGAGCGGGAGAAAACAAGAGACCCAGTACTTC. It yields the protein CASSNGSGRKQETQYF.

The gene calls are TRBV9 and TRBJ2-3, with D possibly being TRBD2 (6 bases). Germline CDR1 SGDLS, CDR2 YYNGEE. The CDR3 is 15 amino acids. Trimming removed 0 bases from V and 0 bases from J, with 8 bases in between. The CDR3 is CASSVGLASTDTQYF. CDR3 sequence (DNA): TGTGCCAGCAGCGTAGGGCTAGCGAGCACAGATACGCAGTATTTT.

The gene calls are TRBV27 and TRBJ1-2, with D hard to call. Trimming took off 8 bases at V and 0 bases at J, with 16 bases between the two ends. The CDR3 consists of 15 residues. Germline V CDR1 and CDR2: MNHEY, SMNVEV (reference sequence). The DNA of the CDR3 is TGTGCCAGCGCGCTTTACAGTTTACCTAACTATGGCTACACCTTC. The encoded protein is CASALYSLPNYGYTF.

The chain uses TRBV19 and TRBJ1-5, with TRBD1 as a possible D gene (6 bases). This CDR3 contains 15 residues. The V end lost 7 bases, the J end lost 6 bases, and 19 bases lay between the germline ends. Germline-derived CDR1 and CDR2 are LNHDA and SQIVND (reference sequence). CDR3 residues: CASIPTGSLAQPQHF. The CDR3 bases are TGTGCCAGTATCCCGACAGGATCCTTGGCTCAGCCCCAGCATTTT.

The chain has TRBV7-3 and TRBJ2-3; TRBD2 matches at 8 bases. CDR1 is SGHTA and CDR2 is FQGTGA in the germline V gene. This CDR3 contains 17 residues. Trimming cost V 0 bases and J 5 bases; bases outside gene matches: 10. Written as DNA, the CDR3 is TGTGCCAGCAGCTTAACGCAACTAGCGGTGGAGGGAGATACGCAGTATTTT. Its translation: CASSLTQLAVEGDTQYF.

The V and J genes are TRBV19 and TRBJ1-6; no firm D call. The CDR3 totals 13 residues. Germline loops: CDR1 LNHDA, CDR2 SQIVND (reference sequence). V was pared by 5 bases and J by 13 bases, with 15 bases between. CDR3 coding DNA: TGTGCCAGTAGTGCGAGACAAGAGCGGCCCCTCCACTTT. This gives the protein CASSARQERPLHF.

This clone showed up just a few times. The chain uses TRBV10-3 and TRBJ2-1; D remains unclear. Looked up from germline, CDR1 is ENHRY and CDR2 is SYGVKD. The CDR3 is 13 residues long. Trimming left V 3 bases short and J 0 bases short, with 3 bases between. The CDR3 is CAISDRSYNEQFF. The CDR3 DNA reads as TGTGCCATCAGTGATCGCTCCTACAATGAGCAGTTCTTC.